The TCR beta chain under discussion was sequenced for a study of graft-versus-host responses after intestinal transplantation. At the level of the study: Once they had received anti-thymocyte globulin induction, all recipients took tacrolimus and steroids for about 3 years.

TCRdb's table, derived via immunoSEQ multiplex PCR, lists solely in-frame clones and lacks some. The table shows some 120,000 clones, with 90% occurring only once. The ends were cut back, 6 bases at V and 6 bases at J, with 18 bases in the middle. CDR3 length equals 15 residues. Per the germline V gene, CDR1 is SGHRS and CDR2 is YFSETQ. A word on this clone: What it recognizes is unknown.

Notes on the study in general: Early post-transplant HvG declines were associated with peak circulating GvH clone levels. GvH clones appeared in recipient marrow, some first in ileum or blood.

The chain is built from TRBV5-1 and TRBJ1-4; D not certain. This clonotype was obtained from a human donor who received an intestinal transplant. This specimen was unstimulated CD4+ T cells sorted from spleen or lymph node cells, taken before intestinal transplant. This chain's CDR3 is CASKRGFLTDEKLFF. CDR3 bases: TGCGCCAGCAAGCGTGGTTTCTTGACGGATGAAAAACTGTTTTTT.